This T cell receptor beta chain comes out of a study of blood T cell repertoires in COVID-19. The CDR3 covers 14 residues. Germline loops: CDR1 SGHRS, CDR2 YFSETQ. V shed 7 bases and J 5 bases; nucleotides not matched to a gene: 10. The table came from immunoSEQ multiplex PCR; TCRdb's copy has only in-frame clones and leaves some out. The table records some 290,000 clones, approximately 87% of them present only once. The J gene is TRBJ1-2, the V gene TRBV5-1; 8 nucleotides match TRBD1. Sequenced: peripheral blood. The sequence derives from a woman younger than 45 with COVID-19, enrolled during active disease. This chain's CDR3 is CASGHQGASYGYTF. The DNA for the CDR3 is TGCGCCAGCGGACATCAGGGGGCATCTTATGGCTACACCTTC.